A selection of T cell receptor beta chains follows, all from one sample in a study of blood T cell repertoires in COVID-19. Generated by immunoSEQ multiplex PCR, the TCRdb table keeps only in-frame clones and is missing some. There are tens of thousands of clones in the sample; roughly four fifths occur only once, and more than 9.5% lies in the top ten. Sample: peripheral blood. The source of these receptors is a human donor in a cohort sampled during active COVID-19. The CDR3 runs from the conserved cysteine through the conserved F or W. D genes are given only for firm matches. Clone sizes are given selectively: once, few, many, or a class where the clone is expanded.

V,J,D,size,CDR3,DNA
TRBV7-2,TRBJ2-3,NA,NA,CASSSRTSQGTQYF,TGTGCCAGCAGCTCCAGAACCTCACAGGGTACGCAGTATTTT
TRBV29-1,TRBJ2-5,NA,once,CSVESGDETQYF,TGCAGCGTGGAATCCGGGGATGAGACCCAGTACTTC
TRBV3-1/TRBV3-2,TRBJ2-2,NA,medium-sized,CASSHLRQANTGELFF,TGTGCCAGCAGCCACCTGAGACAGGCAAACACCGGGGAGCTGTTTTTT
TRBV6-6,TRBJ2-5,NA,NA,CASSLLASRAGTQYF,TGTGCCAGCAGCCTTCTAGCGAGCCGCGCGGGGACCCAGTACTTC
TRBV28,TRBJ2-7,TRBD2,NA,CASSSASGRAIEQYF,TGTGCCAGCAGTTCGGCCAGCGGGAGGGCCATCGAGCAGTACTTC
TRBV3-1/TRBV3-2,TRBJ2-5,TRBD2,NA,CASSQPGRPSGGETQYF,TGTGCCAGCAGCCAACCAGGGAGGCCTAGCGGGGGGGAGACCCAGTACTTC
TRBV29-1,TRBJ2-7,TRBD1,NA,CSVEVGSSGGEQYF,TGCAGCGTTGAAGTGGGTTCCTCAGGGGGCGAGCAGTACTTC
TRBV10-2,TRBJ2-7,TRBD2,NA,CASTRAGLAGEQYF,TGCGCCAGCACCAGAGCGGGACTAGCCGGCGAGCAGTACTTC
TRBV24-1,TRBJ1-6,TRBD1,NA,CATTTPGTGSSPLHF,TGTGCCACCACCACCCCTGGGACAGGGTCTTCACCCCTCCACTTT
TRBV6-4,TRBJ2-2,TRBD2,NA,CASSGQDILAGGPSTGELFF,TGTGCCAGCTCAGGACAGGATATACTAGCGGGAGGGCCCTCCACCGGGGAGCTGTTTTTT
TRBV5-6,TRBJ2-5,TRBD2,NA,CASSISSGLQETQYF,TGTGCCAGCAGCATCTCTAGCGGCCTTCAAGAGACCCAGTACTTC
TRBV9,TRBJ2-5,TRBD1,NA,CASSNLPGQGWETQYF,TGTGCCAGCAGCAATCTACCGGGACAGGGGTGGGAGACCCAGTACTTC
TRBV7-2,TRBJ2-5,TRBD2,NA,CASSLDGRRETQYF,TGTGCCAGCAGCCTTGACGGGAGGCGGGAGACCCAGTACTTC
TRBV28,TRBJ2-7,NA,NA,CASSLGRGREQYF,TGTGCCAGCAGTTTAGGAAGAGGTCGGGAGCAGTACTTC
TRBV28,TRBJ2-7,TRBD1,NA,CASSLQGARVEQYF,TGTGCCAGCAGTTTACAGGGGGCGCGGGTAGAGCAGTACTTC
TRBV4-2,TRBJ1-5,TRBD1,NA,CASRPGQGASFINQPQHF,TGTGCCAGCAGACCCGGACAGGGAGCCTCTTTTATCAATCAGCCCCAGCATTTT
TRBV5-1,TRBJ2-2,TRBD2,NA,CASSRGTSGATGELFF,TGCGCCAGCAGCCGAGGGACTAGCGGGGCCACCGGGGAGCTGTTTTTT
TRBV28,TRBJ2-2,NA,many,CASSLSAGELFF,TGTGCCAGCAGTTTATCAGCCGGGGAGCTGTTTTTT
TRBV19,TRBJ2-7,NA,few,CASRDTTGTSLAYEQYF,TGTGCCAGTAGGGATACAACCGGGACTTCCCTAGCCTACGAGCAGTACTTC
TRBV5-1,TRBJ1-1,NA,NA,CASSLLLRNTEAFF,TGCGCCAGCAGCTTGTTACTGAGGAACACTGAAGCTTTCTTT
TRBV6-1,TRBJ1-4,NA,NA,CASSGRTGATNEKLFF,TGTGCCAGCAGTGGAAGGACTGGGGCAACTAATGAAAAACTGTTTTTT
TRBV6-1,TRBJ2-3,NA,NA,CASSERGDTQYF,TGTGCCAGCAGTGAAAGGGGGGATACGCAGTATTTT
TRBV28,TRBJ1-2,NA,NA,CASSPPPGVYGYTF,TGTGCCAGCAGTCCCCCCCCGGGGGTCTATGGCTACACCTTC
TRBV6-2/TRBV6-3,TRBJ1-1,NA,NA,CASSYGGINTEAFF,TGTGCCAGCAGTTATGGGGGGATCAACACTGAAGCTTTCTTT
TRBV28,TRBJ1-3,NA,once,CASSPSGVLSGNTIYF,TGTGCCAGCAGTCCATCAGGGGTCCTCTCTGGAAACACCATATATTTT
TRBV10-1,TRBJ2-1,NA,NA,CASLQGPGLFF,TGCGCCAGTCTACAGGGTCCGGGGCTGTTCTTC
TRBV10-3,TRBJ1-1,TRBD1,NA,CAISDRQGSMAEAFF,TGTGCCATCAGTGATAGACAGGGGTCGATGGCTGAAGCTTTCTTT
TRBV18,TRBJ2-3,NA,NA,CASSPSLGSTQYF,TGTGCCAGCTCACCATCCCTGGGGAGTACGCAGTATTTT
TRBV7-9,TRBJ2-1,TRBD2,NA,CASSPDGLDYNEQFF,TGTGCCAGCAGCCCCGACGGACTAGATTACAATGAGCAGTTCTTC
TRBV11-2,TRBJ1-3,TRBD1,NA,CASSPTAGTGPGNTIYF,TGTGCCAGCAGCCCTACAGCCGGGACAGGGCCTGGAAACACCATATATTTT
TRBV24-1,TRBJ2-1,TRBD2,NA,CATGASGIDNEQFF,TGTGCCACCGGGGCTAGCGGGATCGACAATGAGCAGTTCTTC
TRBV10-3,TRBJ2-1,NA,NA,CAISVSNEQFF,TGTGCCATCAGTGTTAGTAATGAGCAGTTCTTC
TRBV29-1,TRBJ2-7,NA,NA,CSVHYVGGTEQYF,TGCAGCGTTCATTATGTCGGAGGGACGGAGCAGTACTTC
TRBV28,TRBJ2-1,TRBD2,NA,CASSPRLAGGGNEQFF,TGTGCCAGCAGCCCCAGACTAGCGGGGGGAGGGAATGAGCAGTTCTTC
TRBV5-1,TRBJ1-1,NA,NA,CASSLAGAGDYMNTEAFF,TGCGCCAGCAGCTTGGCGGGGGCGGGGGATTACATGAACACTGAAGCTTTCTTT
TRBV28,TRBJ1-1,NA,NA,CASSLQVPEAFF,TGTGCCAGCAGTTTACAGGTCCCTGAAGCTTTCTTT
TRBV5-1,TRBJ2-7,NA,NA,CASSEQGYEQYF,TGCGCCAGCAGCGAGCAGGGGTACGAGCAGTACTTC
TRBV28,TRBJ2-7,TRBD1,NA,CASSPQPTILGGAAYEQYF,TGTGCCAGCAGTCCTCAACCCACAATTTTAGGGGGCGCGGCCTACGAGCAGTACTTC
TRBV4-2,TRBJ2-5,TRBD2,once,CASSQPTGTSGSETQYF,TGTGCCAGCAGCCAGCCAACCGGGACTAGCGGGAGCGAGACCCAGTACTTC
TRBV2,TRBJ1-2,NA,NA,CASSLPNGRAYGYTF,TGTGCCAGCAGTCTCCCTAACGGGAGGGCCTATGGCTACACCTTC
TRBV29-1,TRBJ2-1,NA,NA,CSVLEANYNEQFF,TGCAGCGTTCTGGAGGCGAACTACAATGAGCAGTTCTTC